Each of the 24 T cell receptor beta chains below was sequenced from the same sample in a study of blood T cell repertoires in COVID-19. The method was immunoSEQ multiplex PCR; TCRdb's version includes in-frame clones alone and lacks a portion of them. The sample includes roughly 90,000 clones, about 91% of them seen just once. Sequencing was performed on peripheral blood. The source is a woman of 80 years or more with active COVID-19.

This rearrangement joins TRBV7-2 to TRBJ2-7; TRBD2 matches 9 bases. CDR3 length: 14 residues. The V gene's germline CDR1 is SGHTA and CDR2 FQGNSA. J lost 7 bases, V lost 5 bases, and 9 bases had no gene match. The CDR3 coding sequence is TGTGCCAGCAGCCAGGGACTAGCCAGGGGGGAGCAGTACTTC. Protein sequence: CASSQGLARGEQYF. The full variable domain, rest sourced from reference TRBV7-2 and TRBJ2-7, is GAGVSQSPSNKVTEKGKDVELRCDPISGHTALYWYRQSLGQGLEFLIYFQGNSAPDKSGLPSDRFSAERTGGSVSTLTIQRTQQEDSAVYLCASSQGLARGEQYFGPGTRLTVT.

The chain uses TRBV6-2 or TRBV6-3 and TRBJ1-2; D is perhaps TRBD1 (6 bases). This CDR3 contains 13 residues. Per germline, CDR1 MNHEY and CDR2 SVGEGT. With 6 bases removed from V and 2 bases from J, the gap between germline ends came to 10 bases. The CDR3 region is CASSPRGNYGYTF. CDR3 sequence (DNA): TGTGCCAGCAGCCCGAGGGGGAACTATGGCTACACCTTC.

The chain recombines TRBV28 with TRBJ1-5; 7 bases are shared with TRBD1. Trimming removed 5 bases from V and 0 bases from J; junction bases left unmatched: 4. Germline CDR1 is MDHEN and CDR2 is SYDVKM. The CDR3 extends over 15 amino acids. CDR3 in DNA: TGTGCCAGCAGTAGGGGACAGCTTAGCAATCAGCCCCAGCATTTT. It is translated as CASSRGQLSNQPQHF.

The J gene is TRBJ2-3, the V gene TRBV5-1; TRBD2 matches 7 bases. The V gene end was trimmed by 5 bases and the J gene end by 2 bases; junction bases not matched to a gene: 5. The germline CDR1 and CDR2 sequences are SGHRS and YFSETQ. The CDR3 has 14 amino acids. The CDR3 region has the DNA TGCGCCAGCAGATCTAGCGGCTACACAGATACGCAGTATTTT. Protein sequence: CASRSSGYTDTQYF.

V is TRBV28 and J is TRBJ1-6, with 8 bases that match TRBD1. The CDR3 extends over 15 amino acids. Germline V gene lookup returns CDR1 MDHEN and CDR2 SYDVKM. Germline trimming cut 7 bases from V and 4 bases from J; bases unmatched to any gene: 6. Here the CDR3 DNA reads TGTGCCAGCACCTCGGGGGACAGGTATAATTCACCCCTCCACTTT. Residues: CASTSGDRYNSPLHF.

V gene TRBV5-1 combines with J gene TRBJ1-5; 9 positions match TRBD1. The J segment lost 7 bases and the V segment lost 3 bases, leaving 17 bases of the junction unmatched. Germline V gene data show CDR1 as SGHRS and CDR2 as YFSETQ. The CDR3 covers 18 residues. CDR3 nucleotide sequence: TGCGCCAGCAGCTACCCAGGGGGACAGGGAATTTCGTGGCAGCCCCAGCATTTT. Its translation is CASSYPGGQGISWQPQHF.

The gene calls are TRBV6-2 or TRBV6-3 and TRBJ2-7; 8 bases line up with TRBD2. Germline values: CDR1 MNHEY, CDR2 SVGEGT. The length of the CDR3 is 14 residues. V lost 0 bases and J lost 9; bases outside the gene matches: 7. The DNA of the CDR3 is TGTGCCAGCAGTTACTCGGGGACTAGGAACGGGCAGTACTTC. This translates into CASSYSGTRNGQYF.

The chain has TRBV6-2 or TRBV6-3 and TRBJ2-7; no firm D call. Trimming stripped 4 bases from V and 3 bases from J, with 10 bases between. CDR3 length: 13 residues. The V gene's germline CDR1 is MNHEY and CDR2 SVGEGT. As DNA, the CDR3 is TGTGCCAGCAGTTCGATGAGTTTCTACGAGCAGTACTTC. Its translation: CASSSMSFYEQYF.

The chain couples TRBV19 to TRBJ2-1, with 8 nucleotides matching TRBD2. The trim removed 5 bases at V and 8 bases at J, leaving 5 bases unmatched. The CDR3 is 13 amino acids. CDR1 and CDR2 from the germline V gene are LNHDA and SQIVND (reference sequence). Written as DNA, the CDR3 is TGTGCCAGTAGTCACGGGACTAGTTATGAGCAGTTCTTC. Amino acid sequence: CASSHGTSYEQFF.

The genes are TRBV4-1 and TRBJ2-3; 12 bases line up with TRBD2. The germline gives CDR1 MGHRA, CDR2 YSYEKL. The CDR3 consists of 18 residues. J was trimmed by 4 bases and V by 0 bases; bases with no gene match: 8. This CDR3 reads CASSQDGASGRAADTQYF. CDR3 bases: TGCGCCAGCAGCCAAGATGGGGCTAGCGGGAGGGCCGCAGATACGCAGTATTTT.

The chain links TRBV28 to TRBJ2-1, with 9 nucleotides matching TRBD2. CDR1 MDHEN and CDR2 SYDVKM come from the germline V gene. The CDR3 is made up of 16 amino acids. V gave up 6 bases and J gave up 0 bases; unmatched junction bases: 6. The CDR3 loop is CASRKSGGSSYNEQFF. CDR3 nucleotides: TGTGCCAGCAGGAAGAGCGGGGGGAGCTCCTACAATGAGCAGTTCTTC.

This clone was seen a handful of times. The chain recombines TRBV9 with TRBJ2-2, with 7 bases that match TRBD2. V lost 3 bases and J lost 0; bases outside the gene matches: 5. The germline gives CDR1 SGDLS, CDR2 YYNGEE. This CDR3 region has 16 residues. The CDR3 DNA follows: TGTGCCAGCAGCGCGACTAGCAGCGCGAACACCGGGGAGCTGTTTTTT. It yields the protein CASSATSSANTGELFF.

This chain joins TRBV19 and TRBJ2-7; TRBD2 agrees at 11 bases. V shed 5 bases, J shed 5 bases, and the junction held 5 bases outside the gene matches. This CDR3 has 14 residues. The germline gives CDR1 LNHDA, CDR2 SQIVND (reference sequence). The CDR3 coding sequence is TGTGCCAGTAGTTCCGGGACTAGCGGTCACGAGCAGTACTTC. Translating gives CASSSGTSGHEQYF.

This chain uses TRBV11-2 with TRBJ2-3; 7 positions agree with TRBD2. The CDR3 spans 15 residues. In germline, CDR1 is SGHAT, CDR2 FQNNGV. Trimming cost V 3 bases and J 3 bases; bases outside gene matches: 6. The CDR3 DNA reads as TGTGCCAGCAGCTTGGCTAGCGGACGGACAGATACGCAGTATTTT. It encodes CASSLASGRTDTQYF. Complete variable domain (other parts from reference TRBV11-2 and TRBJ2-3): EAGVAQSPRYKIIEKRQSVAFWCNPISGHATLYWYQQILGQGPKLLIQFQNNGVVDDSQLPKDRFSAERLKGVDSTLKIQPAKLEDSAVYLCASSLASGRTDTQYFGPGTRLTVL.

The chain has TRBV18 and TRBJ1-2, with 7 bases identical to TRBD1. Germline V gene data show CDR1 as KGHSH and CDR2 as LQKENI. V dropped 3 bases and J dropped 5; count of bases not matched to a gene: 6. CDR3 length: 14 residues. Here the CDR3 reads CASSPRQGSYGYTF. Written as DNA, the CDR3 is TGTGCCAGCTCACCTAGACAGGGCTCATATGGCTACACCTTC. Variable domain in full (rest from reference TRBV18 and TRBJ1-2): NAGVMQNPRHLVRRRGQEARLRCSPMKGHSHVYWYRQLPEEGLKFMVYLQKENIIDESGMPKERFSAEFPKEGPSILRIQQVVRGDSAAYFCASSPRQGSYGYTFGSGTRLTVV.

This clone was observed a single time. The chain couples TRBV2 to TRBJ1-2; 9 nucleotides agree with TRBD1. The CDR3 length is 13 residues. CDR1 and CDR2 (germline): SNHLY, FYNNEI. Trimming removed 6 bases from V and 7 bases from J; junction bases left unmatched: 6. The CDR3 nucleotides read TGTGCCAGCAGCGAGGGACAGGGTAGTGGCTACACCTTC. The encoded protein is CASSEGQGSGYTF.

V usage is TRBV18 and J usage is TRBJ1-1; no definite D call. The V gene's germline CDR1 is KGHSH and CDR2 LQKENI. CDR3 size: 14 residues. Trimming pared 7 bases from V and 3 bases from J, leaving 15 bases between. CDR3 loop: CASLLLGADTEAFF. The CDR3 DNA is TGTGCCAGCTTGCTACTCGGAGCGGACACTGAAGCTTTCTTT.

The V call is TRBV9, the J call TRBJ1-2; D is uncertain. This CDR3 region has 19 residues. Germline V gene data show CDR1 as SGDLS and CDR2 as YYNGEE. Deletions cut 3 bases from V and 0 bases from J, with 24 bases between. For the CDR3, the DNA is TGTGCCAGCAGCGCCCCCACCCAAACTCAATCTGTAACTAACTATGGCTACACCTTC. This codes for CASSAPTQTQSVTNYGYTF.

This chain links TRBV5-1 with TRBJ2-7; 9 bases map to TRBD2. V dropped 3 bases and J dropped 4; count of bases not matched to a gene: 11. The CDR3 spans 16 residues. Germline CDR1 SGHRS, CDR2 YFSETQ. This CDR3 reads CASSSEGREGRYEQYF. CDR3 DNA: TGCGCCAGCAGCTCGGAGGGGCGGGAGGGCCGGTACGAGCAGTACTTC.

V gene TRBV11-1 combines with J gene TRBJ1-1; 9 nucleotides line up with TRBD1. CDR1 SGHAT and CDR2 FQDESV come from the germline V gene (reference sequence). This CDR3 region has 15 residues. With 4 bases clipped from V and 0 bases from J, the junction kept 3 bases outside the gene matches. In DNA form, the CDR3 reads TGTGCCAGCAGCTCGGGACAGGGTATGAACACTGAAGCTTTCTTT. Translated: CASSSGQGMNTEAFF.

The V and J genes are TRBV5-1 and TRBJ2-1, with 11 bases fitting TRBD2. Per germline, CDR1 SGHRS and CDR2 YFSETQ. This CDR3 has 16 amino acids. Unmatched junction bases numbered 3, after V lost 4 bases and J lost 0 bases. The CDR3 coding sequence is TGCGCCAGCAGCATAACTAGCGGGAGCTCCTACAATGAGCAGTTCTTC. Translating it yields CASSITSGSSYNEQFF.

CDR3 protein: CASTKGLAGGNEQFF. The CDR3 region has the DNA TGTGCCAGCACCAAGGGACTAGCGGGAGGAAACGAGCAGTTCTTC. The V call is TRBV27, the J call TRBJ2-1, with TRBD2 matching 15 bases. The V gene end was trimmed by 7 bases and the J gene end by 10 bases; junction bases not matched to a gene: 8. This CDR3 is 15 amino acids long. CDR1 MNHEY and CDR2 SMNVEV come from the germline V gene (reference sequence).

This clone was seen only once. V is TRBV5-4 and J is TRBJ2-7, with D tentatively TRBD2 (5 bases). There are 15 residues in the CDR3. Germline loops: CDR1 SGHNT, CDR2 YYREEE (reference sequence). V was cut by 4 bases and J by 5 bases, with 19 bases left in between. CDR3 DNA: TGTGCCAGCAGCCGCCGGGGAACCCGCGCGGACGAGCAGTACTTC. Residues: CASSRRGTRADEQYF.

This rearrangement joins TRBV9 to TRBJ2-1, with 10 bases identical to TRBD2. The ends lost 0 bases at V and 9 bases at J; junction bases unmatched: 9. Germline V gives CDR1 SGDLS, CDR2 YYNGEE. CDR3 length: 16 amino acids. CDR3 nucleotide sequence: TGTGCCAGCAGCGTAGCCCCAGCGGGAGGGCCGGGTGAGCAGTTCTTC. Its protein product is CASSVAPAGGPGEQFF.